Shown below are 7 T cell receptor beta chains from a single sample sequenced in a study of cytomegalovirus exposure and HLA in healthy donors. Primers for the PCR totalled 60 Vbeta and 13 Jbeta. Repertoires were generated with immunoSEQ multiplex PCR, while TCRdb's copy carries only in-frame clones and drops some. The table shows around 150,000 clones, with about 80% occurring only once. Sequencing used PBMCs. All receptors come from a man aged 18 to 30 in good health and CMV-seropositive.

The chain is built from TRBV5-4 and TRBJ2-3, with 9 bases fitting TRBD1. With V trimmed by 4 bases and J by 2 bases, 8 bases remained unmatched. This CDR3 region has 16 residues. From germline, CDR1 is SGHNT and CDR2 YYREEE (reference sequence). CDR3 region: CASSPPGQGTTDTQYF. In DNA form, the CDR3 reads TGTGCCAGCAGCCCACCGGGACAGGGAACCACAGATACGCAGTATTTT.

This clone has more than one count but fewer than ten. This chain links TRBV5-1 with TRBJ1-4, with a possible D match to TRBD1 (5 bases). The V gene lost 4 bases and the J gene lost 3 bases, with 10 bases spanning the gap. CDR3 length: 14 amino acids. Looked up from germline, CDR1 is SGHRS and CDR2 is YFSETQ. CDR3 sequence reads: CASSRTGANEKLFF. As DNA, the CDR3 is TGCGCCAGCAGCCGTACGGGGGCTAATGAAAAACTGTTTTTT.

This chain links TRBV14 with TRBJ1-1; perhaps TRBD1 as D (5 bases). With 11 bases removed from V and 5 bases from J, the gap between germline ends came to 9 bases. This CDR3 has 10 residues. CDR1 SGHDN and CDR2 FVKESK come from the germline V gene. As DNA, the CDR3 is TGTGCCCGGGGGGGGACTGAAGCTTTCTTT. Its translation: CARGGTEAFF.

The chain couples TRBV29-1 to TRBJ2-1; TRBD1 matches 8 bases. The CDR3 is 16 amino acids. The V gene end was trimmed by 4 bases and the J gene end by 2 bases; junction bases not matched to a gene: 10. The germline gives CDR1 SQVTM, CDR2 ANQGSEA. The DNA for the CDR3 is TGCAGCGTTGTGGGGGGACGGGACAGGACCTACAATGAGCAGTTCTTC. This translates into CSVVGGRDRTYNEQFF.

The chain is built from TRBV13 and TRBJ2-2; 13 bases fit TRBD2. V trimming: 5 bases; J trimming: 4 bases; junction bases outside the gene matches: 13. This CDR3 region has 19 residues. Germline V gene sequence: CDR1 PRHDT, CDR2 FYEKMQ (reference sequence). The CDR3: CASSPILAGGPSSTGELFF. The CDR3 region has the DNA TGTGCCAGCAGCCCCATACTAGCGGGAGGGCCCTCGAGCACCGGGGAGCTGTTTTTT.

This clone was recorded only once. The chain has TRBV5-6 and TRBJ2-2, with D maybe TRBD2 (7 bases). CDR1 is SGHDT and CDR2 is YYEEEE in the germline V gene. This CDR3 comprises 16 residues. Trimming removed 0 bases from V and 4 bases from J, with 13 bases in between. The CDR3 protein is CASSLAGGGATGELFF. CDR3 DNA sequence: TGTGCCAGCAGCTTGGCCGGTGGGGGGGCCACCGGGGAGCTGTTTTTT.

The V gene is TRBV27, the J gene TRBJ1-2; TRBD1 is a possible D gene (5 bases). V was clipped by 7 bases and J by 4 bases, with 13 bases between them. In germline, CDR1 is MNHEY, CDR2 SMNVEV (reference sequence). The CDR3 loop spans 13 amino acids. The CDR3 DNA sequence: TGTGCCAGCACCCCTAGGGGAGGCTATGGCTACACCTTC. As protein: CASTPRGGYGYTF.